What follows describes a single T cell receptor (beta chain). These data come from a study of blood T cell repertoires in COVID-19. Germline loops: CDR1 SGDLS, CDR2 YYNGEE. This CDR3 region has 16 residues. V dropped 0 bases and J dropped 0; count of bases not matched to a gene: 5. TCRdb keeps only in-frame clones here, not all; method: immunoSEQ multiplex PCR. The sample holds around 70,000 clones, about 83% seen once. The chain combines TRBV9 with TRBJ1-1; 7 bases fit TRBD1. This receptor was taken from a man older than 75 with acute or convalescent COVID-19. Sequencing input: peripheral blood. CDR3 DNA sequence: TGTGCCAGCAGCGTAGGGCCAGGGGGGATGAACACTGAAGCTTTCTTT. Amino acid sequence: CASSVGPGGMNTEAFF. The whole variable domain, remainder taken from reference TRBV9 and TRBJ1-1, is DSGVTQTPKHLITATGQRVTLRCSPRSGDLSVYWYQQSLDQGLQFLIQYYNGEERAKGNILERFSAQQFPDLHSELNLSSLELGDSALYFCASSVGPGGMNTEAFFGQGTRLTVV.